These T cell receptor beta chains were read from a single sample in a study of human T cells and chemical hapten exposure. One entry per CDR3 protein, called by TCRdb with MiXCR from the RACE reads. This table holds fewer than 300,000 distinct CDR3 sequences, 7.5% to 9% found once. The sequencing here drew on whole blood, taken in connection with sensitization to the hapten diphenylcyclopropenone (DPC). These TCRs come from a middle-aged woman with alopecia areata. Some clones in this sample may be carry-over from other donors' samples. The conserved cysteine and the conserved F or W are not part of the CDR3 here. Each record gives: V gene, J gene, D gene, CDR3 protein. D genes are given only for firm matches.

>TRBV4-1|TRBJ1-2|-
ASSQARGASYGYT
>TRBV20-1|TRBJ2-2|TRBD2
SASVQRERTGELF
>TRBV5-1|TRBJ1-1|-
ASSLVLADTEAF
>TRBV6-5|TRBJ1-2|-
ASRPADYGYT
>TRBV6-2/TRBV6-3|TRBJ1-2|-
ASSYSTQLYGYT
>TRBV4-1|TRBJ2-1|TRBD2
ASSREGLAVHNEQF
>TRBV29-1|TRBJ2-5|TRBD1
SVGQDRVDGTQY
>TRBV29-1|TRBJ1-4|-
SVEGGATNEKLF
>TRBV29-1|TRBJ1-4|-
SATGDGEKLF
>TRBV25-1|TRBJ2-2|TRBD1
ASSEYGQGNTGELF
>TRBV6-6|TRBJ2-2|-
ASSYSRVALGGELF
>TRBV29-1|TRBJ1-1|-
SVDEQMNTEAF
>TRBV5-1|TRBJ1-5|TRBD1
ASSPETGGLQPQH
>TRBV4-2|TRBJ1-3|-
ASSPSGGLSGNTIY
>TRBV6-5|TRBJ1-6|-
ASSSTDSPLH
>TRBV27|TRBJ2-1|-
ASKAGYPLDEQF
>TRBV4-3|TRBJ1-1|-
ASSQDQGRQS
>TRBV6-5|TRBJ2-2|TRBD2
ASSYFRTSGGELF
>TRBV28|TRBJ1-5|TRBD1
ASRRQGSNQPQH
>TRBV4-1|TRBJ1-5|-
ASSQDRAEGNQPQH
>TRBV27|TRBJ1-1|-
ASRVGSSREAF
>TRBV9|TRBJ2-5|TRBD1
ASSVVGQGHQETQY
>TRBV5-4|TRBJ1-2|-
ASSLRANYGYT
>TRBV20-1|TRBJ2-7|TRBD2
SASSGSSYEQY
>TRBV18|TRBJ1-6|TRBD1
ASSTTGTGDSPLH
>TRBV7-2|TRBJ2-1|TRBD2
ASSQGTSGATYNEQF
>TRBV3-1|TRBJ1-5|-
ASSQAGYGNQPQH
>TRBV12-3/TRBV12-4|TRBJ1-2|-
ASSAPSHYGYT
>TRBV19|TRBJ1-5|-
ASSILDSNQPQH
>TRBV12-3/TRBV12-4|TRBJ2-1|-
ASSSGRYEQF
>TRBV5-1|TRBJ2-1|-
ASSLGGARVREEQF
>TRBV6-1|TRBJ1-1|TRBD1
ANLRQGMNTEAF